This is a list of T cell receptor beta chains from one sample in a study of long-term antiretroviral therapy in people with HIV. The data were produced by immunoSEQ multiplex PCR, yet TCRdb's version contains in-frame clones alone and is incomplete. The profile covers 25,000 to 35,000 clones, with about 94% appearing a single time and approximately 2.5% taken by the ten largest. Sequencing used unsorted PBMCs, obtained around 7.4 years after starting antiretroviral therapy. Source of these receptors: a middle-aged man with HIV. Each CDR3 is given with its conserved first and last residue. Fields, in order: J gene, clone size, V gene, D gene, CDR3 DNA, CDR3 protein. The D gene is left open where the match is weak. Only some rows state a clone size, as once, few, many or a class for expanded clones.

>TRBJ2-2|NA|TRBV6-5|NA
TGTGCCAGCAGGCCCCGGACGTCAGCCGGGGAGCTGTTTTTT
CASRPRTSAGELFF
>TRBJ2-7|NA|TRBV7-2|TRBD1
TGTGCCAGCAGCGGACAGGTGAAATCCTACGAGCAGTACTTC
CASSGQVKSYEQYF
>TRBJ2-3|NA|TRBV7-2|TRBD2
TGTGCCAGCAGTTCGCGGGGGGGAGGGGCAGATACGCAGTATTTT
CASSSRGGGADTQYF
>TRBJ1-5|few|TRBV19|NA
TGTGCCAGTAGCAACGAGGTTTATCAGCCCCAGCATTTT
CASSNEVYQPQHF
>TRBJ2-3|once|TRBV29-1|TRBD2
TGCAGCGGCGGACTAGCGGGGGGGGATACGCAGTATTTT
CSGGLAGGDTQYF
>TRBJ1-2|NA|TRBV6-1|NA
TGTGCCAGCACTCTGACGAACTATGGCTACACCTTC
CASTLTNYGYTF
>TRBJ2-3|once|TRBV5-6|NA
TGTGCCAGCAGCTTGGGGATCACAGATACGCAGTATTTT
CASSLGITDTQYF
>TRBJ2-1|NA|TRBV10-3|TRBD1
TGTGCCGCGAACCCCGGGACAGTCTACAATGAGCAGTTCTTC
CAANPGTVYNEQFF
>TRBJ1-1|NA|TRBV7-8|NA
TGTGCCAGCAGCCTTTACAGGGTGGGCACTGAAGCTTTCTTT
CASSLYRVGTEAFF
>TRBJ1-4|NA|TRBV19|NA
TGTGCCAGTGGGGACGTCGGGGCGGGTGAAAAACTGTTTTTT
CASGDVGAGEKLFF
>TRBJ1-1|NA|TRBV29-1|NA
TGCAGCGGGCAGTGGGGCACTGAAGCTTTCTTT
CSGQWGTEAFF
>TRBJ2-5|NA|TRBV25-1|TRBD1
TGTGCCAGCAGTGGCCACAGGGGCGCCCAAGAGACCCAGTACTTC
CASSGHRGAQETQYF
>TRBJ2-7|NA|TRBV28|TRBD1
TGTGCCAGCACAGGCCGGGACAGGGCCTACGAGCAGTACTTC
CASTGRDRAYEQYF